This TCR beta chain was found in a study of blood T cell repertoires in COVID-19 (dated by TCRdb to 2020 to 2021). At the level of the whole study: Samples from collaborators originated in the United States, Italy and Spain and spanned both the acute and convalescent phases of COVID-19. The material from the prospective study consisted of cDNA or gDNA derived from T cells, B-cell-depleted T cells, or PBMCs. The dataset comprised deeply sampled blood TCRbeta repertoires from subjects exposed to, actively infected with, or recovered from COVID-19. The repertoires were released in a freely available public database intended as a resource for research on the immune response to SARS-CoV-2. Samples were obtained from the ongoing ImmuneRACE study (first 160 participants) and from 1,000 to 1,500 subjects provided by 6 global collaborators. The sample metadata nearly always contained a de-identified subject ID, COVID-19 status, age in years and sex. HLA class I and class II types, where available, came from metadata supplied by the sample provider rather than from assay-based typing.

CDR1 and CDR2 were assigned from the germline V gene as MDHEN and SYDVKM. The CDR3 numbers 12 residues from cysteine through phenylalanine. The DNA shown is the 36-base CDR3, in frame from base 1. The V end gives up 9 bases and the J end 7 bases, leaving 7 bases in the junction not matched to a gene. The immunoSEQ Assay, a bias-controlled multiplex PCR, was used to amplify TCRbeta CDR3 regions from genomic DNA. The study's own analysis went as follows. Within the assay, amplification of reference gene primers was used to estimate how many nucleated cells each sample contained. Sequence reads were collapsed and filtered to measure the absolute abundance of every unique TCRbeta CDR3 rearrangement. Productive Simpson clonality was computed per sample as the square root of Simpson's diversity index over productive rearrangements. TCRdb took over this immuneACCESS table, retaining in-frame rearrangements with V and J assigned. Such tables are incomplete; in checked studies, under half of the missing clones stem from an unresolved V gene, and the remainder is unexplained. D and trimming were read from the DNA, whereas the V and J calls and clone size are those reported in that table. This sample comprises 70,000 or so clones, around 87% of them detected only once. Of the sample, about 15% is held by the ten largest clones.

The paper as a whole reports these results and caveats: How much clinical and demographic metadata was included differed by source and by participant, and the metadata was provided uncurated.

This clone was observed once. The clone's antigen remains unknown. No much larger clone is present one base from it, and per-base qualities are unavailable. At one collaborating source in Seattle, patients were enrolled during active infection and were followed longitudinally through the course of disease. Each collaborating institution followed its own protocols to collect whole blood in K2EDTA tubes. For TCRbeta analysis, collaborators shipped samples as frozen whole blood, isolated PBMCs, or DNA extracted from either of those sample types. The receptor was isolated from a man aged 40-50 years with COVID-19, enrolled during active disease. Material for sequencing was peripheral blood. This chain joins TRBV28 to TRBJ2-7, and TRBD2 aligns with 9 junction nucleotides. The DNA sequence is as follows: TGTGCCAGTGCTAGCGGGGTCTTAGAGCAGTACTTC. The encoded protein is CASASGVLEQYF.